A selection of T cell receptor beta chains follows, all from one sample in a study of OX40 agonist ivuxolimab in advanced cancers. Here immunoSEQ multiplex PCR was the method, and the copy in TCRdb shows in-frame clones only, minus some. The sample has approximately 94,000 clones; more than 90% are singletons. Sequenced here: CD4+ or CD8+ T cells sorted from blood, sampled in a trial of the OX40 agonist ivuxolimab. Receptor source: an adult with an advanced solid tumor such as melanoma, head and neck, liver or kidney cancer. Both conserved end residues are part of each CDR3. D genes are given only for firm matches. Size is stated for part of the rows, as once, few or many counts, or as a class when the clone is expanded.

TRBV4-3	TRBJ2-1	NA	TRBD2	TGCGCCAGCAGCCAAGATTTATTGGGACTAGCGGGGGGAATGGGATTCTTC	CASSQDLLGLAGGMGFF
TRBV11-2	TRBJ2-7	once	NA	TGTGCCAGCAGCTATGAACCCCCGGGAGAGCAGTACTTC	CASSYEPPGEQYF
TRBV27	TRBJ1-2	NA	NA	TGTGCCAGCAGCGACGTAGGGGGTGTCTATGGCTACACCTTC	CASSDVGGVYGYTF
TRBV4-1	TRBJ2-3	once	TRBD2	TGCGCCAGCAGGTCTAGCGGGAGCACAGATACGCAGTATTTT	CASRSSGSTDTQYF
TRBV9	TRBJ1-6	NA	TRBD1	TGTGCCAGCAGCGTGGGGGGACAGCATAATTCACCCCTCCACTTT	CASSVGGQHNSPLHF
TRBV27	TRBJ2-7	NA	TRBD2	TGTGCCAGCAGTTTCGGGGGGGGTACCTACGAGCAGTACTTC	CASSFGGGTYEQYF
TRBV4-3	TRBJ2-7	NA	NA	TGCGCCAGCAGCCAAGATGTCTGGTCGGGACTCGGCGAGCAGTACTTC	CASSQDVWSGLGEQYF
TRBV15	TRBJ2-5	NA	NA	TGTGCCACCAGCAGAGGGGGGGAGACCCAGTACTTC	CATSRGGETQYF
TRBV19	TRBJ1-1	once	NA	TGTGCCAGTAGTACCGTTGTTGGCACTGAAGCTTTCTTT	CASSTVVGTEAFF
TRBV7-7	TRBJ2-3	NA	NA	TGTGCCAGCAGCTTAGAGCTGGGGGACACAGATACGCAGTATTTT	CASSLELGDTDTQYF
TRBV9	TRBJ2-7	NA	TRBD2	TGTGCCAGCAGCCCGAGCGGGAGAAGCTCCTACGAGCAGTACTTC	CASSPSGRSSYEQYF
TRBV30	TRBJ2-1	NA	NA	TGTGCCTGGAGTGTACTTGCGGCGGAGAGCTCCTACAATGAGCAGTTCTTC	CAWSVLAAESSYNEQFF
TRBV9	TRBJ2-1	NA	NA	TGTGCCAGCAGCGCCAGGGGGGACAGTTCGGGTAATAAGAACGAGCAGTTCTTC	CASSARGDSSGNKNEQFF
TRBV2	TRBJ2-5	NA	TRBD2	TGTGCCAGCCAATCCCGGACTAGAAAGGAGACCCAGTACTTC	CASQSRTRKETQYF
TRBV4-1	TRBJ1-3	NA	TRBD1	TGCGCCAGCAGCCAAGCGGACAGGGAGGGAAACACCATATATTTT	CASSQADREGNTIYF
TRBV5-4	TRBJ2-5	NA	NA	TGTGCCAGCAGCGACGATTCTATACCAGAGACCCAGTACTTC	CASSDDSIPETQYF
TRBV27	TRBJ2-7	NA	NA	TGTGCCAGCAGTTTAGGGGCAGGGGTCGACGAGCAGTACTTC	CASSLGAGVDEQYF
TRBV7-9	TRBJ2-3	NA	NA	TGTGCCAGCAGCTTAATAGGAGATACGCAGTATTTT	CASSLIGDTQYF
TRBV27	TRBJ1-2	NA	NA	TGTGCCAGCAGTTTAAGGGCCCTATCTTCTAACTATGGCTACACCTTC	CASSLRALSSNYGYTF
TRBV7-8	TRBJ2-3	NA	TRBD2	TGTGCCAGCAGCCCGGACCTCCCCACTAGCGCCGATACGCAGTATTTT	CASSPDLPTSADTQYF
TRBV14	TRBJ2-1	NA	NA	TGTGCCAGCAGCCTGACAGGACACTCGATCTACAATGAGCAGTTCTTC	CASSLTGHSIYNEQFF
TRBV6-5	TRBJ2-5	NA	TRBD1	TGTGCCAGCAGCCCTACAGGGGAAGAGACCCAGTACTTC	CASSPTGEETQYF
TRBV7-8	TRBJ2-2	NA	TRBD2	TGTGCCAGCAGCCGGACTAGCGGGGGGCAGTATGGGGAGCTGTTTTTT	CASSRTSGGQYGELFF
TRBV4-1	TRBJ1-1	few	NA	TGCGCCAGCAGCCAAGAACGGTTTTCGAACACTGAAGCTTTCTTT	CASSQERFSNTEAFF
TRBV11-2	TRBJ2-1	NA	TRBD2	TGTGCCAGCAGCTTGGGAGGGGAGCAGTTCTTC	CASSLGGEQFF
TRBV5-4	TRBJ2-1	NA	TRBD2	TGTGCCAGCAGCTCGTGGGTACTAGCGGGAGGAAGTGAGCAGTTCTTC	CASSSWVLAGGSEQFF
TRBV7-6	TRBJ2-2	NA	TRBD2	TGTGCCAGCAGCGCCAGCGGGAGCATAGTCACCGGGGAGCTGTTTTTT	CASSASGSIVTGELFF
TRBV15	TRBJ2-7	NA	TRBD1	TGTGCCACCAGCAGACGACGTCCGGGACAGGGAGAAGAGCAGTACTTC	CATSRRRPGQGEEQYF
TRBV14	TRBJ1-1	NA	NA	TGTGCCAGCAGCCAAGTAGGGGGACCTGAAGCTTTCTTT	CASSQVGGPEAFF
TRBV9	TRBJ1-4	NA	NA	TGTGCCAGCAGCGTAGGAGGAAATGAAAAACTGTTTTTT	CASSVGGNEKLFF
TRBV9	TRBJ2-7	NA	TRBD2	TGTGCCAGCAGCCAAAGACCAGCGGGATCCTCCGAGCAGTACTTC	CASSQRPAGSSEQYF
TRBV7-2	TRBJ2-1	NA	NA	TGTGCCAGCAGCCCCCGCGATGGTTCCTACAATGAGCAGTTCTTC	CASSPRDGSYNEQFF
TRBV5-6	TRBJ2-7	medium-sized	NA	TGTGCCAGCAGCTTGGTCCTCCCGGGATCTTACTACGAGCAGTACTTC	CASSLVLPGSYYEQYF
TRBV27	TRBJ1-5	NA	TRBD1	TGTGCCAGCAGTCTCTTTGGGACAGAAGATAGCAATCAGCCCCAGCATTTT	CASSLFGTEDSNQPQHF
TRBV21-1	TRBJ1-2	NA	NA	TGTGCCAGCAGCAAAGGACAGGTTTATGGCTACACCTTC	CASSKGQVYGYTF
TRBV19	TRBJ2-7	NA	NA	TGTGCCAGTAGTATAGATCGGGGCTACGAGCAGTACTTC	CASSIDRGYEQYF
TRBV19	TRBJ1-5	NA	NA	TGTGCCAGTAGTAGGGACTCCAGCTCCCGCCAGCCCCAGCATTTT	CASSRDSSSRQPQHF
TRBV11-2	TRBJ2-5	NA	TRBD1	TGTGCCAGCAGCTGGGGACAGGGGAGGGAGACCCAGTACTTC	CASSWGQGRETQYF
TRBV6-6	TRBJ2-5	NA	NA	TGTGCCAGCGAGGACCCGGGGGAAGTAGAGACCCAGTACTTC	CASEDPGEVETQYF
TRBV27	TRBJ1-5	NA	TRBD1	TGTGCCAGCAGCAAAGACAGGGGGCCCTATCAGCCCCAGCATTTT	CASSKDRGPYQPQHF
TRBV5-5	TRBJ2-7	NA	TRBD1	TGTGCCAGCAGCCCCCGGGACAGGGCGACCTACGAGCAGTACTTC	CASSPRDRATYEQYF
TRBV4-3	TRBJ2-7	NA	NA	TGCGCCAGCAGCCAAGGGGCCAGCTACGAGCAGTACTTC	CASSQGASYEQYF